This T cell receptor beta chain was recorded in a study of blood T cell repertoires in COVID-19. Study context: For recovered donors of Cohort 3, there were two negative PCRs, clearance, or symptom resolution. The study drew acute and convalescent COVID-19 samples from the United States, Italy and Spain. Sample material is recorded as cDNA or gDNA derived from T cells, B-cell-depleted T cells, or PBMCs.

Enrolled through a virtual design, the participants were between about 18 and 89 years of age and came from about two dozen US areas. Here immunoSEQ multiplex PCR was the method, and the copy in TCRdb shows in-frame clones only, minus some. The table shows about 360,000 clones, with 87% occurring only once. This clone was observed a single time. CDR1 is SGHDT, CDR2 YYEEEE, per germline. Trimming shortened V by 4 bases and J by 1 base, and 4 bases separated the two germline ends. The CDR3 contains 12 residues. The sequence derives from a man aged 35-49 years in a cohort exposed to, infected with or recovered from COVID-19 (not recorded which). The specimen sequenced was PBMCs or T cells enriched from blood (not recorded which). This chain joins TRBV5-6 and TRBJ2-3; D uncertain. The CDR3 DNA reads TGTGCCAGCAGCCGCGGCACAGATACGCAGTATTTT. Translated, it gives CASSRGTDTQYF.